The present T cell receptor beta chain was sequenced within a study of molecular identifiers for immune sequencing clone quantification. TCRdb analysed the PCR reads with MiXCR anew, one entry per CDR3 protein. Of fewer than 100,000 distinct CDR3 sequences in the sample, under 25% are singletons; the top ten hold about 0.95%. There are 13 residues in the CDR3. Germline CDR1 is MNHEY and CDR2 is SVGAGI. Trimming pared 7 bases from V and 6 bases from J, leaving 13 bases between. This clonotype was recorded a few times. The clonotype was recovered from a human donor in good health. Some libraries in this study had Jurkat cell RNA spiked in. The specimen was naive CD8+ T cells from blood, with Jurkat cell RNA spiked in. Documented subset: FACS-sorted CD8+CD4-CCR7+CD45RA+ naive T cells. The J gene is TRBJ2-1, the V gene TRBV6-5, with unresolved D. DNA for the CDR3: TGTGCCAGCACCCACAATGGCGGCAATGAGCAGTTCTTC. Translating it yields CASTHNGGNEQFF.